The 11 T cell receptor beta chains below all came from one sample that was sequenced in a study of somatic mutations in cytotoxic T cells in rheumatoid arthritis. Sequencing used immunoSEQ multiplex PCR; TCRdb keeps in-frame clones, though not all of them. This table has 18,000 or so clones, approximately 69% appearing once. Material: CD8+ T cells sorted from blood. The source is a man aged 60-69 years in good health.

This chain uses TRBV19 with TRBJ2-7; 7 bases line up with TRBD1. V was clipped by 4 bases and J by 3 bases; unmatched bases: 9. The CDR3 length is 15 residues. Germline values: CDR1 LNHDA, CDR2 SQIVND (reference sequence). The CDR3 spells CASSKGAGRSYEQYF. CDR3 DNA sequence: TGTGCCAGTAGTAAGGGGGCAGGGCGTAGCTACGAGCAGTACTTC.

V usage is TRBV5-4 and J usage is TRBJ2-1; 8 bases are a match to TRBD2. V dropped 4 bases and J dropped 7; count of bases not matched to a gene: 1. The germline V gene has CDR1 SGHNT and CDR2 YYREEE (reference sequence). This CDR3 is built from 12 residues. The CDR3 loop reads CASSPGGNEQFF. The CDR3, as DNA: TGTGCCAGCAGCCCGGGGGGGAATGAGCAGTTCTTC.

This chain connects TRBV27 to TRBJ2-1; D gene ambiguous. This CDR3 is built from 13 residues. The V end lost 7 bases, the J end lost 0 bases, and 7 bases lay between the germline ends. Germline V lookup: CDR1 MNHEY, CDR2 SMNVEV (reference sequence). CDR3 protein: CASTDSSYNEQFF. The CDR3 DNA sequence: TGTGCCAGCACCGACTCCTCCTACAATGAGCAGTTCTTC.

The V and J genes are TRBV27 and TRBJ1-6; D perhaps matches TRBD1 (6 bases). Germline V lookup: CDR1 MNHEY, CDR2 SMNVEV (reference sequence). The length of the CDR3 is 17 residues. The V and J ends lost 5 bases and 6 bases respectively, with 20 bases between them. The CDR3 DNA is TGTGCCAGCAGTCGCCAATTCCCGACAGGTTCTAATTCACCCCTCCACTTT. Residues: CASSRQFPTGSNSPLHF.

This clone was found a few times. The chain carries TRBV7-6 and TRBJ2-1, with D possibly being TRBD1 (5 bases). The V gene lost 3 bases and the J gene lost 9 bases, with 12 bases spanning the gap. This CDR3 comprises 13 residues. The germline CDR1 and CDR2 sequences are SGHVS and FNYEAQ. The CDR3 coding sequence is TGTGCCAGCAGCTTCACCAGGGATTCTGAGCAGTTCTTC. This gives the protein CASSFTRDSEQFF. The full variable domain, rest sourced from reference TRBV7-6 and TRBJ2-1, is GAGVSQSPRYKVTKRGQDVALRCDPISGHVSLYWYRQALGQGPEFLTYFNYEAQQDKSGLPNDRFSAERPEGSISTLTIQRTEQRDSAMYRCASSFTRDSEQFFGPGTRLTVL.

This sequence joins TRBV27 and TRBJ1-5, with TRBD1 as a possible D gene (6 bases). This CDR3 is built from 16 residues. The germline V gene encodes CDR1 MNHEY and CDR2 SMNVEV (reference sequence). V dropped 0 bases and J dropped 6 bases, with 15 bases sitting between them. CDR3 sequence: CASSLSSGGAAQPQHF. DNA for the CDR3: TGTGCCAGCAGTTTATCGAGTGGGGGGGCGGCTCAGCCCCAGCATTTT.

The chain recombines TRBV13 with TRBJ2-1, with 13 nucleotides matching TRBD2. The CDR3 totals 16 residues. Losses at the gene ends were 5 bases for V and 5 bases for J; bases not matched to a gene: 6. Per germline, CDR1 PRHDT and CDR2 FYEKMQ (reference sequence). CDR3: CASSRRTSGSNNEQFF. DNA for the CDR3: TGTGCCAGCAGCCGTAGGACTAGCGGGAGTAACAATGAGCAGTTCTTC.

The chain links TRBV4-3 to TRBJ2-3, with 12 positions matching TRBD2. After removal of 5 bases from V and 5 bases from J, the junction contained 8 bases not matched to a gene. Germline values: CDR1 LGHNA, CDR2 YSLEER. The CDR3 runs to 16 residues. The CDR3 DNA is TGCGCCAGCAGCACCCGACTAGCGGGAGCGGGAGATACGCAGTATTTT. This codes for CASSTRLAGAGDTQYF.

The V gene is TRBV13, the J gene TRBJ2-7, with D maybe TRBD1 (5 bases). This CDR3 region has 14 residues. Germline values: CDR1 PRHDT, CDR2 FYEKMQ (reference sequence). Between the trimmed V and J ends, which lost 5 bases and 1 base, there was a span of 12 bases. In DNA, the CDR3 is TGTGCCAGCAGCACGACCACAGGATCCTACGAGCAGTACTTC. This sequence encodes CASSTTTGSYEQYF.

The chain uses TRBV11-1 and TRBJ2-7, with a weak D call TRBD2 (6 bases). This CDR3 comprises 16 residues. V gave up 2 bases and J gave up 3 bases, with 17 bases separating them. Germline values: CDR1 SGHAT, CDR2 FQDESV (reference sequence). CDR3 residues: CASSLLSGANLYEQYF. The CDR3 nucleotides read TGTGCCAGCAGCTTACTTTCGGGAGCCAACCTCTACGAGCAGTACTTC.

This clone occurred a few times. The genes are TRBV2 and TRBJ2-7; 7 nucleotides agree with TRBD1. The CDR3 runs to 14 residues. Germline V lookup: CDR1 SNHLY, CDR2 FYNNEI. Trimming took 5 bases from V and 2 from J; bases not matched to a gene: 6. CDR3 in amino acids: CASSQGQTTYEQYF. The CDR3 DNA is TGTGCCAGCAGTCAGGGACAGACGACCTACGAGCAGTACTTC.